This entry lists 6 T cell receptor beta chains sequenced from one sample in a study of blood T cell repertoires in COVID-19. The table came from immunoSEQ multiplex PCR; TCRdb's copy has only in-frame clones and leaves some out. The data show tens of thousands of clones, with about 89% seen just once and 25% to 35% held by the top ten. What was sequenced was peripheral blood. All receptors derive from a human donor in a cohort sampled during active COVID-19.

V and J are TRBV27 and TRBJ1-4, with 9 nucleotides matching TRBD1. The germline gives CDR1 MNHEY, CDR2 SMNVEV (reference sequence). With 8 bases clipped from V and 7 bases from J, the junction kept 8 bases outside the gene matches. The CDR3 spans 14 residues. The CDR3 nucleotides are TGTGCCAGCGGACCGGGACAGGGCCGTGAAAAACTGTTTTTT. As protein: CASGPGQGREKLFF.

The chain links TRBV12-3 or TRBV12-4 to TRBJ2-7; D might be TRBD1 (6 bases). Trimming left V 2 bases short and J 7 bases short, with 6 bases between. CDR3 length: 11 amino acids. The DNA of the CDR3 is TGTGCCAGCAGTTTAACAGGGGAGCAGTACGTC. It yields the protein CASSLTGEQYV.

The V call is TRBV29-1, the J call TRBJ2-1; a possible D gene is TRBD1 (6 bases). The germline V gene encodes CDR1 SQVTM and CDR2 ANQGSEA. Trimming took off 4 bases at V and 7 bases at J, with 14 bases between the two ends. The CDR3 runs to 13 residues. CDR3 nucleotide sequence: TGCAGCGTTGCGCCAGGGGTAGGTAATGAGCAGTTCTTC. Residues: CSVAPGVGNEQFF.

The rearrangement uses TRBV5-1 and TRBJ2-2, with 10 bases matching TRBD2. With 5 bases clipped from V and 0 bases from J, the junction kept 1 base outside the gene matches. Germline V gene sequence: CDR1 SGHRS, CDR2 YFSETQ. The CDR3 runs 15 residues. The CDR3 loop is CASRGTSANTGELFF. CDR3 bases: TGCGCCAGCAGAGGGACTAGCGCGAACACCGGGGAGCTGTTTTTT. The full variable domain, completed using reference TRBV5-1 and TRBJ2-2, is KAGVTQTPRYLIKTRGQQVTLSCSPISGHRSVSWYQQTPGQGLQFLFEYFSETQRNKGNFPGRFSGRQFSNSRSEMNVSTLELGDSALYLCASRGTSANTGELFFGEGSRLTVL.

This chain joins TRBV2 and TRBJ1-1; no reliable D call. In germline, CDR1 is SNHLY, CDR2 FYNNEI. CDR3 length: 11 residues. V dropped 6 bases and J dropped 5 bases, with 7 bases sitting between them. CDR3 protein: CASRGGTEAFF. CDR3 in DNA: TGTGCCAGCAGGGGAGGAACTGAAGCTTTCTTT.

V is TRBV19 and J is TRBJ1-6; perhaps TRBD1 as D (6 bases). Trimming took 6 bases from V and 9 from J, leaving 18 bases between them. This CDR3 spans 15 amino acids. Germline CDR1 reads LNHDA; CDR2 reads SQIVND (reference sequence). CDR3 amino acids: CASSVQGALASPLHF. DNA for the CDR3: TGTGCCAGTAGCGTACAGGGCGCCCTAGCTTCACCCCTCCACTTT. The variable domain in full, with the rest retrieved from reference TRBV19 and TRBJ1-6, is DGGITQSPKYLFRKEGQNVTLSCEQNLNHDAMYWYRQDPGQGLRLIYYSQIVNDFQKGDIAEGYSVSREKKESFPLTVTSAQKNPTAFYLCASSVQGALASPLHFGNGTRLTVT.